This is a list of T cell receptor beta chains from one sample in a study of cytomegalovirus exposure and HLA in healthy donors. Profiling relied on immunoSEQ multiplex PCR, and the TCRdb table lists in-frame clones only, not all of them. The sample lists around 170,000 clones, over 70% occurring once. Sequencing was carried out using PBMCs. The source of these receptors is a man aged 18 to 29 in good health and CMV-seronegative. Each CDR3 is given with its conserved first and last residue. Fields, in order: D gene, clone size, J gene, V gene, CDR3 DNA, CDR3 protein. D genes are given only for firm matches. Clone size, where shown, is once, few, many, or a class for clones that have expanded.

>TRBD2|NA|TRBJ2-2|TRBV4-3
TGCGCCAGCAGCCAGGAGGGGGGACTAGAGGTTCCCGGGGAGCTGTTTTTT
CASSQEGGLEVPGELFF
>TRBD2|once|TRBJ2-5|TRBV11-2
TGTGCCAGCGGTGAGGCCAGCGGGGGGTTGTACCAAGAGACCCAGTACTTC
CASGEASGGLYQETQYF
>NA|NA|TRBJ2-7|TRBV7-2
TGTGCCAGCAGCCTCTCAGGCTACAACTACGAGCAGTACTTC
CASSLSGYNYEQYF
>NA|NA|TRBJ1-5|TRBV30
TGTGCCGTATACCCGGGAAATCAGCCCCAGCATTTT
CAVYPGNQPQHF
>TRBD2|once|TRBJ2-7|TRBV29-1
TGCAGCGTTGTAGGCCTAGCGGACTCCTACGAGCAGTACTTC
CSVVGLADSYEQYF
>NA|NA|TRBJ1-5|TRBV12-5
TGTGCTAGTGGTTTCATGGGAGGGAGCAATCAGCCCCAGCATTTT
CASGFMGGSNQPQHF
>NA|NA|TRBJ2-5|TRBV9
TGTGCCAGCAGCGTAAGGGACTTGGAGCGAGAGACCCAGTACTTC
CASSVRDLERETQYF
>TRBD1|NA|TRBJ2-7|TRBV2
TGTGCCAGCAGGTACCGGGACAGGGGGGCCTACGAGCAGTACTTC
CASRYRDRGAYEQYF
>NA|NA|TRBJ1-6|TRBV7-8
TGTGCCAGCAGCTTAGTTCCCAGGACATTT
CASSLVPRTF
>TRBD2|NA|TRBJ2-1|TRBV29-1
TGCAGCGTTGAAGATCCCAGCGGGAGCTCCTACAATGAGCAGTTCTTC
CSVEDPSGSSYNEQFF
>NA|NA|TRBJ2-1|TRBV7-8
TGTGCCAGCAGCTTGACTTATAGGAGCCCCTCCTACAATGAGCAGTTCTTC
CASSLTYRSPSYNEQFF
>TRBD2|NA|TRBJ2-1|TRBV7-9
TGTGCCAGCAGCTTAGGGACTAGCGAGCAGTTCTTC
CASSLGTSEQFF
>NA|NA|TRBJ1-2|TRBV20-1
TGCAGTGCTAGCGAGGGAGGCTACACCTTC
CSASEGGYTF
>TRBD2|NA|TRBJ2-7|TRBV11-2
TGTGCCAGCAGCACCATACTAGCGGGAGTTCACTACGAGCAGTACTTC
CASSTILAGVHYEQYF
>NA|NA|TRBJ1-2|TRBV7-9
TGTGCCAGCAGCTTAACAGACTATGGCTACACCTTC
CASSLTDYGYTF
>NA|once|TRBJ2-3|TRBV2
TGTGCCAGCAGTGAATCCAGGGCCACTAGCACAGATACGCAGTATTTT
CASSESRATSTDTQYF
>TRBD1|NA|TRBJ2-5|TRBV7-8
TGTGCCAGCAGCCGGGACAGGGGAGAGACCCAGTACTTC
CASSRDRGETQYF
>NA|few|TRBJ2-3|TRBV7-3
TGTGCCAGCAGCCGTGGGGGGGCCCGCACAGATACGCAGTATTTT
CASSRGGARTDTQYF